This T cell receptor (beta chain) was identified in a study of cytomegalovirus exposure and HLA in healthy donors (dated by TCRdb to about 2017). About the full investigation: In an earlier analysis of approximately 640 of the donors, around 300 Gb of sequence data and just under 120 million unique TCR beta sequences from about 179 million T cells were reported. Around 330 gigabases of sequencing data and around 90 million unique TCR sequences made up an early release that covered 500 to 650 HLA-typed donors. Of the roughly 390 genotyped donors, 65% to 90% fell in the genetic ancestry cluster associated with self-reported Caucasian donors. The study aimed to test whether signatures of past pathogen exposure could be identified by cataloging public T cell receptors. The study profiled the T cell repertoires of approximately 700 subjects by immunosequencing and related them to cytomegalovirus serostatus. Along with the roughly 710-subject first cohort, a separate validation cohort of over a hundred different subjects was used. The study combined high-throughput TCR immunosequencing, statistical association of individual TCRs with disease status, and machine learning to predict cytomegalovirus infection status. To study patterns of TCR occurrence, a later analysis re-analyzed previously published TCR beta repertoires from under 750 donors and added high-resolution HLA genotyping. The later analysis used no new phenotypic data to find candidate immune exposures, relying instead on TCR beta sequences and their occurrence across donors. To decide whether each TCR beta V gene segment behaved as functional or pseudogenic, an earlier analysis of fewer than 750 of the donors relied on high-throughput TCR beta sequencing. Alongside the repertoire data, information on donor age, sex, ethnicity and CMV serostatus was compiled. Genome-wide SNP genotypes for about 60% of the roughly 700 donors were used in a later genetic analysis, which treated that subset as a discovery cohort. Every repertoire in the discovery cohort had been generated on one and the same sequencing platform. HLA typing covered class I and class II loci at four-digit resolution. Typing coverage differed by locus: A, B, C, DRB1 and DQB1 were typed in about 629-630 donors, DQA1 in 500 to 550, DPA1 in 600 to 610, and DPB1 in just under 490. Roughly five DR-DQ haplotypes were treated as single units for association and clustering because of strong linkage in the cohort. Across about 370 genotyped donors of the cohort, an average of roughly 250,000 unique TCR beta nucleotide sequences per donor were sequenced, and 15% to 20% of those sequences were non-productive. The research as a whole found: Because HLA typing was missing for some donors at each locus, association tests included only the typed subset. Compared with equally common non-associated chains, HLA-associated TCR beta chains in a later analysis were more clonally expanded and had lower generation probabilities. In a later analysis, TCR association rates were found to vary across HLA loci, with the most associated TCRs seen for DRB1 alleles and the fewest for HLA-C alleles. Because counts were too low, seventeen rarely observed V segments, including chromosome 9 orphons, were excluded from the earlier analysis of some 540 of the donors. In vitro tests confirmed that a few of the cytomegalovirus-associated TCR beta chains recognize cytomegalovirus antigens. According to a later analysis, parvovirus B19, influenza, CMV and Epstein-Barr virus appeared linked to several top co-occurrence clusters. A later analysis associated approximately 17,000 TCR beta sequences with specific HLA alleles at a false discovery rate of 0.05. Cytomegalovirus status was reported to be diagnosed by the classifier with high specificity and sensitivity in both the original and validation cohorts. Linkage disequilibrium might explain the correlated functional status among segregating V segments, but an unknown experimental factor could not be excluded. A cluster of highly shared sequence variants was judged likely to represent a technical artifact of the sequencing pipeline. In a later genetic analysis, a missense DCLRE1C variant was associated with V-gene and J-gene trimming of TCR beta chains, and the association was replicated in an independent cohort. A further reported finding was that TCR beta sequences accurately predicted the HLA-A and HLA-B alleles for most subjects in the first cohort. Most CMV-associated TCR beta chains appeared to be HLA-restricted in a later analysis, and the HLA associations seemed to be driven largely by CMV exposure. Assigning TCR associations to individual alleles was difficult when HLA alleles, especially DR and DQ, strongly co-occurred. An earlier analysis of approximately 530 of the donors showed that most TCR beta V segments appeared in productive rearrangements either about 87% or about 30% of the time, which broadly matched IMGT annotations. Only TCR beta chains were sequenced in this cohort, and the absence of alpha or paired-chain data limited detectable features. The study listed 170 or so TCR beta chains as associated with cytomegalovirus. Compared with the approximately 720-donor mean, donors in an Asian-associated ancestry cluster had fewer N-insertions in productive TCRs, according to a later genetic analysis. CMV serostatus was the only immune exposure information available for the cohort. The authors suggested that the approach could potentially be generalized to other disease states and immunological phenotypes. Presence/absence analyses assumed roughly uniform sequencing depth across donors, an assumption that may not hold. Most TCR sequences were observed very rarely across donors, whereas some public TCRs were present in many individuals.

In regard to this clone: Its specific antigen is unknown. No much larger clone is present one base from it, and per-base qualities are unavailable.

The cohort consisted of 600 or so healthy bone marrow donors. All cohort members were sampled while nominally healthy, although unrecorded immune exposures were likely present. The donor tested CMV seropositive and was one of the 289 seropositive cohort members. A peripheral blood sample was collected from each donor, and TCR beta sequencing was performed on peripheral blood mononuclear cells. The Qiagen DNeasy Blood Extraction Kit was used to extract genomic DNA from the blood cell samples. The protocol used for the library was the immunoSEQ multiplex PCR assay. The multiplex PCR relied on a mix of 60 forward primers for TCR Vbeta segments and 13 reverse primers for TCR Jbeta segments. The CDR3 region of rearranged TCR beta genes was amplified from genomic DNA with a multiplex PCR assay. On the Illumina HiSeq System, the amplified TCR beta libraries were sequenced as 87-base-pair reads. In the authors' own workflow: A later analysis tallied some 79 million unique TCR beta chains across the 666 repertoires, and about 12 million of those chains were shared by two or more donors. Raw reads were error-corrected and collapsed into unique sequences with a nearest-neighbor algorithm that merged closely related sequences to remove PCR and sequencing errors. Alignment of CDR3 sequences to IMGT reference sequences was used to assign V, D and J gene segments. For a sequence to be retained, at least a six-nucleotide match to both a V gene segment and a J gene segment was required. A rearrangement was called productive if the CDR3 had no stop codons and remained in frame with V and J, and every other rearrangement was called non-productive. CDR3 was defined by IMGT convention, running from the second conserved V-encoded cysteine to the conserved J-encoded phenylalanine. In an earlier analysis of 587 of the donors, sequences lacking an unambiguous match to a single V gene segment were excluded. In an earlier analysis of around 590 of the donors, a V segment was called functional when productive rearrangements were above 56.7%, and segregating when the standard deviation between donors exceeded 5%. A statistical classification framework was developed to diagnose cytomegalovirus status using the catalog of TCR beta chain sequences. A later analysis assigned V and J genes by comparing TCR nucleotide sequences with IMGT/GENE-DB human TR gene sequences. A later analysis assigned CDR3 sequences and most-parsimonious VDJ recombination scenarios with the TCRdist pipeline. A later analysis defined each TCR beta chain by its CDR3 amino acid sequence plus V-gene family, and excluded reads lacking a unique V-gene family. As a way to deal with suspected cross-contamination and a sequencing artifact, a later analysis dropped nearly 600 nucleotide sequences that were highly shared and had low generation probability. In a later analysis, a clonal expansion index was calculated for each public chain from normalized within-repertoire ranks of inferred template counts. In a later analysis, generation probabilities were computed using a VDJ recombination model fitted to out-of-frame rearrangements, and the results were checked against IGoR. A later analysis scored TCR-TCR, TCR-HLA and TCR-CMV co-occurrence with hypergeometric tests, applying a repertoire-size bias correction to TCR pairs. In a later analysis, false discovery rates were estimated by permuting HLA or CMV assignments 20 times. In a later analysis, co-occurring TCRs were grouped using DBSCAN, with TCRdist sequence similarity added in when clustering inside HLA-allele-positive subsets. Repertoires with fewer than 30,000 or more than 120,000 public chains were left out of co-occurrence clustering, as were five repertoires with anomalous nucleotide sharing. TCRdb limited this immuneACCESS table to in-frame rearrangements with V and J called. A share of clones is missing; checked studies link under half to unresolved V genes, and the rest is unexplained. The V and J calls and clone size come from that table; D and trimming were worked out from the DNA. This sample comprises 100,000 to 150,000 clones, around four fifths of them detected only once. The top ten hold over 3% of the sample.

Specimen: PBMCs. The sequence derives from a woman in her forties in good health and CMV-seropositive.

The CDR3 protein sequence reads: CASSLTSATYNEQFF. The nucleotides are TGTGCCAGCAGCTTGACTAGCGCAACCTACAATGAGCAGTTCTTC. The rearrangement joined TRBV5-8 to TRBJ2-1, and 7 bases in between align with TRBD2. Trimming accounts for 1 base at V and 2 bases at J, while the number of junction bases matched to no gene is 3. The CDR3, from cysteine to phenylalanine, totals 15 residues. CDR3 DNA only is kept here, 45 bases in frame from base 1. CDR1 and CDR2 were assigned from the germline V gene as SGHTS and YDEGEE.